This T cell receptor beta chain was captured by sequencing in a study of response to subunit inactivated influenza vaccine. Deletions cut 4 bases from V and 5 bases from J, with 18 bases between. From germline, CDR1 is SGDLS and CDR2 YYNGEE. The CDR3 is made up of 15 amino acids. MiXCR, applied by TCRdb to the RT-PCR reads, yields one record per CDR3 protein. Among 650,000 to 700,000 distinct CDR3 sequences listed, roughly 14% were seen once. The study's findings and limits: After each seasonal influenza vaccination, few new T cells are recruited, the authors suggested.

On this clonotype itself: The antigen remains unidentified.

Specimen: PBMCs from blood, collected roughly 12 days after vaccination. The sequence was collected from a man in his fifties or sixties who received an inactivated influenza vaccine. The rearrangement links TRBV9 to TRBJ1-1; D remains ambiguous. This CDR3 reads CASSPQHRMPTEAFF. The CDR3 bases are TGTGCCAGCAGCCCCCAGCACCGGATGCCGACTGAAGCTTTCTTT. The full variable domain, with the rest looked up from reference TRBV9 and TRBJ1-1, is DSGVTQTPKHLITATGQRVTLRCSPRSGDLSVYWYQQSLDQGLQFLIQYYNGEERAKGNILERFSAQQFPDLHSELNLSSLELGDSALYFCASSPQHRMPTEAFFGQGTRLTVV.